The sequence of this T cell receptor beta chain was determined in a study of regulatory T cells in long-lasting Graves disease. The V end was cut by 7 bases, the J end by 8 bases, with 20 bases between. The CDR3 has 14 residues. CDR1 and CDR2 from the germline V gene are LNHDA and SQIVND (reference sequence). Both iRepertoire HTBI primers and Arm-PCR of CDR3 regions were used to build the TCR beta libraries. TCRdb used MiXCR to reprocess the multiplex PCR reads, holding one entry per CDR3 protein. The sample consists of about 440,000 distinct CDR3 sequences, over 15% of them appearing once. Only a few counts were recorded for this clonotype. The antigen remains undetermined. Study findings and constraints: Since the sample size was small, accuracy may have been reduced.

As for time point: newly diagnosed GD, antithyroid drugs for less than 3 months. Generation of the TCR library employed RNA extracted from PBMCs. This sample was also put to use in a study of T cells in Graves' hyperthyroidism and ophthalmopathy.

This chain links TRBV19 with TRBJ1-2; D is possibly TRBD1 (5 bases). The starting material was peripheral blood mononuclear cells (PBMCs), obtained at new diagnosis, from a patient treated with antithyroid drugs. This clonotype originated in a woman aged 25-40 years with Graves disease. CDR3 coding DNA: TGTGCCAGTACCGATGTGGCGGGGGTCTACGGCTACACCTTC. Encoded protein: CASTDVAGVYGYTF.